The clone carrying this T cell receptor beta chain showed up many times. The data belong to a study of CD8 T cells in ankylosing spondylitis. MiXCR, run by TCRdb on the 5' RACE reads, gives a single entry per CDR3 protein. The sample has approximately 180,000 distinct CDR3 sequences, about 18% seen once; the top ten hold 3.5% to 5%. Source material: blood, either unsorted or a sorted T cell fraction (not recorded which). This clonotype originated in a male donor under 30 with ankylosing spondylitis or in good health (not recorded which).

The CDR3 DNA follows: TGTGCCAGCAGTTTAGGCATAGGGGTTAGCTATGGCTACACCTTC. Residues: CASSLGIGVSYGYTF. The rearrangement joins TRBV12-3 or TRBV12-4 to TRBJ1-2; perhaps TRBD1 as D (5 bases). This CDR3 comprises 15 residues. V was trimmed by 1 base and J by 4 bases, leaving 13 bases between them.